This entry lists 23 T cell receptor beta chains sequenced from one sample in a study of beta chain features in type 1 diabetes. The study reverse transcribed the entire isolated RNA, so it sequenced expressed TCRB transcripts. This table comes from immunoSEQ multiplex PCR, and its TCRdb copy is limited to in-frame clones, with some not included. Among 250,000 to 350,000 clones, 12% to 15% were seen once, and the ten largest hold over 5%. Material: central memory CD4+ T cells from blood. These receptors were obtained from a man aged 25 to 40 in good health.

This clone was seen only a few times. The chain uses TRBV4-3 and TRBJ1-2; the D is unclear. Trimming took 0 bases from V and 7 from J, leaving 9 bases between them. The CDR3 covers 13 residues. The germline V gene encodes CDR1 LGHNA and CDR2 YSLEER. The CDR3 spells CASSQDRVGGYTF. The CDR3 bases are TGCGCCAGCAGCCAAGATAGAGTGGGTGGCTACACCTTC.

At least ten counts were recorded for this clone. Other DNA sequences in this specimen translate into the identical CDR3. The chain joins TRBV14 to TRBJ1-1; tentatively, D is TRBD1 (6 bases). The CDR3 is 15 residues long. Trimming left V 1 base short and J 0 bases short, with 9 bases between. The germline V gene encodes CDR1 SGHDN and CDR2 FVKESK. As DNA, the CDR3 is TGTGCCAGCAGCCAAGCGGCAGGGGTGAACACTGAAGCTTTCTTT. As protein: CASSQAAGVNTEAFF.

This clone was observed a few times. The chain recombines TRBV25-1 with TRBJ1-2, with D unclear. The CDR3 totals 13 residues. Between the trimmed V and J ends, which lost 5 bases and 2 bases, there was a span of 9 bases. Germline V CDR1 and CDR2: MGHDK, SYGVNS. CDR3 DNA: TGTGCCAGCAGTAAGGGATCGAACTATGGCTACACCTTC. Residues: CASSKGSNYGYTF.

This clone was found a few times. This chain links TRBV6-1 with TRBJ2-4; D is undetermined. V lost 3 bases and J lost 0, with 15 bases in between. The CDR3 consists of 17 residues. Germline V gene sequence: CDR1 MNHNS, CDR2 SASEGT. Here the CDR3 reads CASSDRPRVLAKNIQYF. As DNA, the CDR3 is TGTGCCAGCAGTGACCGCCCCCGGGTACTAGCCAAAAACATTCAGTACTTC.

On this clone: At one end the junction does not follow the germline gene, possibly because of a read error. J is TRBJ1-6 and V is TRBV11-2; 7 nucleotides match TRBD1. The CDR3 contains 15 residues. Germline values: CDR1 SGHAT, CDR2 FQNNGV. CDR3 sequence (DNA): TGTGCCAGCAGATTAGGACAGGTCCCTAATTCACCCCTCCACTTT. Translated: CASRLGQVPNSPLHF.

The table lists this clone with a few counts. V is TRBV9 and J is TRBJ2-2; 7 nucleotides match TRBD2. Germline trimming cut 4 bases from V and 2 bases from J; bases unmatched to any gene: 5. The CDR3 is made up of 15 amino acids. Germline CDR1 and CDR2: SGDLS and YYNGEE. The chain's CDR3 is CASSPTSYNTGELFF. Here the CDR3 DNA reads TGTGCCAGCAGCCCGACTAGCTATAACACCGGGGAGCTGTTTTTT.

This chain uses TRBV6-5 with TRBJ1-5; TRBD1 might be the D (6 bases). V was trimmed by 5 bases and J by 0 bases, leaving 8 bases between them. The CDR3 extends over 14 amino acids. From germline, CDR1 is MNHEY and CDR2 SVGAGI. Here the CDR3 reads CASSAQGSNQPQHF. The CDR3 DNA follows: TGTGCCAGCAGTGCACAGGGTAGCAATCAGCCCCAGCATTTT.

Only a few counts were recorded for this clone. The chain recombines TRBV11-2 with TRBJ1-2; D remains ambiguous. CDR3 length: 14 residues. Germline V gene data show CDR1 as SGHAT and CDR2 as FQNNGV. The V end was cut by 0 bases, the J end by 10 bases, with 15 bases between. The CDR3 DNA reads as TGTGCCAGCAGCTTAGACACGGGGTACATTGCCTACACCTTC. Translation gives CASSLDTGYIAYTF.

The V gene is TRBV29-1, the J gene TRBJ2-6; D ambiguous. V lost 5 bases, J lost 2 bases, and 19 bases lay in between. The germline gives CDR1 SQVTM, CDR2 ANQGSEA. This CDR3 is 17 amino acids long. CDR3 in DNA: TGCAGCGTTCTATCCTGGATAACGGAAACTGGGGCCAACGTCCTGACTTTC. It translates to CSVLSWITETGANVLTF.

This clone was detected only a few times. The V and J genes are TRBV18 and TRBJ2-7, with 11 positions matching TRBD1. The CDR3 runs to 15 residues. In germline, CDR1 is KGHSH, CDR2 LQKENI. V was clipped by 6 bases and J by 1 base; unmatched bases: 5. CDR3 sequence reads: CASSAGQGVSYEQYV. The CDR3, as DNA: TGTGCCAGCTCCGCGGGACAGGGGGTTTCCTACGAGCAGTACGTC.

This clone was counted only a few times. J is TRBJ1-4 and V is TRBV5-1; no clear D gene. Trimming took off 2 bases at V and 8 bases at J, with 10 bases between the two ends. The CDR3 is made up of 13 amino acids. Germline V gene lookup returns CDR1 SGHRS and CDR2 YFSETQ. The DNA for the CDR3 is TGCGCCAGCAGCTTTGACAAGACCGAAAAACTGTTTTTT. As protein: CASSFDKTEKLFF.

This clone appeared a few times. This chain's CDR3 is CASSLVFAATDTQYF. CDR3 DNA sequence: TGCGCCAGCAGCTTGGTTTTTGCGGCCACAGATACGCAGTATTTT. This chain joins TRBV5-1 and TRBJ2-3; D gene uncertain. Germline CDR1 reads SGHRS; CDR2 reads YFSETQ. The CDR3 consists of 15 residues. V was pared by 0 bases and J by 2 bases, with 10 bases between.

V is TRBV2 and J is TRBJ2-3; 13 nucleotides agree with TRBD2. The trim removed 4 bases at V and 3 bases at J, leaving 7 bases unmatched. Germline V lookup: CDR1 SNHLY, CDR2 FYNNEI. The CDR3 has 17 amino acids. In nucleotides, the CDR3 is TGTGCCAGCAGTGCAGGGACTAGCGGGAAGCGGACAGATACGCAGTATTTT. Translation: CASSAGTSGKRTDTQYF.

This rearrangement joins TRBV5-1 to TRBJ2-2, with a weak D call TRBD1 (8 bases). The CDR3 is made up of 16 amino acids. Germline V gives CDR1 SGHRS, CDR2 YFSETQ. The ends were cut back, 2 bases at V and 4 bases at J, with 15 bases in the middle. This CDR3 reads CASSLGQGGSTGELFF. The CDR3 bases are TGCGCCAGCAGCTTAGGACAGGGAGGGAGCACCGGGGAGCTGTTTTTT.

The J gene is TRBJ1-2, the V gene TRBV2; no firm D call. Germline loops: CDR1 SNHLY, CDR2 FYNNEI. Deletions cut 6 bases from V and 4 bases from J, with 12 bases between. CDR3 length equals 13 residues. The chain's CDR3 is CASRTQQPYGYTF. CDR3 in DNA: TGTGCCAGCAGGACCCAGCAGCCCTATGGCTACACCTTC.

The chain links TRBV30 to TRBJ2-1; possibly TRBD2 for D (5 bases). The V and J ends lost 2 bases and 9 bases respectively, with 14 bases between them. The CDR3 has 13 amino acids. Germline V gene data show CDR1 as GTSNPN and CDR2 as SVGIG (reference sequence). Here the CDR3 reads CAWSLTAEAEQFF. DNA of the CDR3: TGTGCCTGGAGTTTGACCGCGGAGGCTGAGCAGTTCTTC.

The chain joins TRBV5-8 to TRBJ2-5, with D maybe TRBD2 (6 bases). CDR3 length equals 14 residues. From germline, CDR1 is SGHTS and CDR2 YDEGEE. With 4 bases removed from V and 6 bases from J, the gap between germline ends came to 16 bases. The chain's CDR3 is CASSKGPGVKTQYF. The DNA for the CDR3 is TGTGCCAGCAGCAAAGGGCCGGGGGTAAAGACCCAGTACTTC.

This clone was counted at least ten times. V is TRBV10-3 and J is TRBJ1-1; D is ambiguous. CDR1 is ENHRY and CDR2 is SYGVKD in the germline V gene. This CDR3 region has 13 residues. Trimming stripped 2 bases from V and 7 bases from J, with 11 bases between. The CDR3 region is CAISETPALEAFF. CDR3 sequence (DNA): TGTGCCATCAGTGAGACACCGGCCCTTGAAGCTTTCTTT.

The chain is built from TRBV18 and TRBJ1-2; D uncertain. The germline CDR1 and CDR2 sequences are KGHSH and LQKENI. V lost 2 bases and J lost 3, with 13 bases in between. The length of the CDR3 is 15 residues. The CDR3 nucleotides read TGTGCCAGCTCACCAGAAGCCACACGACACTATGGCTACACCTTC. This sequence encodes CASSPEATRHYGYTF.

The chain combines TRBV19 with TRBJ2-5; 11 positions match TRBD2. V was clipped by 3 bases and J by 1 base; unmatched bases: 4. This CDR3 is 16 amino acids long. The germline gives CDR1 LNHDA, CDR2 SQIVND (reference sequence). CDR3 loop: CASSMWTSGPQETQYF. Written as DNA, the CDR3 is TGTGCCAGTAGTATGTGGACTAGCGGGCCCCAAGAGACCCAGTACTTC.

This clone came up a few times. The CDR3 DNA follows: TGTGCCTGGGAAAGAGGGGGATTGGGTGAAGCTTTCTTT. It is translated as CAWERGGLGEAFF. The rearrangement uses TRBV30 and TRBJ1-1, with D maybe TRBD1 (6 bases). The CDR3 has 13 amino acids. Trimming removed 5 bases at V and 7 bases at J, with 17 bases between. The V gene's germline CDR1 is GTSNPN and CDR2 SVGIG (reference sequence). The complete variable domain, with remaining parts taken from reference TRBV30 and TRBJ1-1, reads SQTIHQWPATLVQPVGSPLSLECTVEGTSNPNLYWYRQAAGRGLQLLFYSVGIGQISSEVPQNLSASRPQDRQFILSSKKLLLSDSGFYLCAWERGGLGEAFFGQGTRLTVV.

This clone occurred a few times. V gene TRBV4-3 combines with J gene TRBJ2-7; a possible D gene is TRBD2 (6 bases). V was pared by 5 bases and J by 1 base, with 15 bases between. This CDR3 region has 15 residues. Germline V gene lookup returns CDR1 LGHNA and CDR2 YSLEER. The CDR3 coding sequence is TGCGCCAGCAGCTTCCTAGCGACCCAATCCTACGAGCAGTACTTC. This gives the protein CASSFLATQSYEQYF.

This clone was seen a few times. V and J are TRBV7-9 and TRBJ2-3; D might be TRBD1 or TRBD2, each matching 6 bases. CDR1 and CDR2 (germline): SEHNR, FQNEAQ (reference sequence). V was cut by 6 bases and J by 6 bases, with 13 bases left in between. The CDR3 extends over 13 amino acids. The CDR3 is CASSEGGIDTQYF. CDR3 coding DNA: TGTGCCAGCAGTGAGGGGGGTATCGATACGCAGTATTTT.